What follows are 5 T cell receptor beta chains derived from one specimen sequenced in a study of T cell repertoires in cytomegalovirus infection. Their recognized antigens are unknown. TCRdb processed the reads anew with MiXCR; each CDR3 protein has one entry. The table has about 160,000 distinct CDR3 sequences, less than 25% seen once. The starting material was CD8+ T cells from cultured PBMCs, obtained from culture after CMV antigen stimulation. These receptors all come from a human donor in good health (CMV status not recorded). Some clones in this sample may be carry-over from other donors' samples.

This clonotype was seen repeatedly, ten times or more. This sequence joins TRBV28 and TRBJ2-5; D remains unclear. V was trimmed by 5 bases and J by 5 bases, leaving 15 bases between them. The CDR3 runs to 14 residues. From germline, CDR1 is MDHEN and CDR2 SYDVKM. CDR3 residues: CASSIKDARETQYF. The CDR3 nucleotides are TGTGCCAGCAGTATCAAAGACGCCAGGGAGACCCAGTACTTC.

The chain has TRBV7-8 and TRBJ2-3; 10 bases agree with TRBD2. Germline V CDR1 and CDR2: SGHVS, FQNEAQ. Germline trimming cut 5 bases from V and 7 bases from J; bases unmatched to any gene: 12. The CDR3 runs to 16 residues. This CDR3 is CASSSGLAEMHNTQYF. The CDR3 DNA is TGTGCCAGCAGCAGCGGACTAGCGGAGATGCATAATACGCAGTATTTT.

The chain links TRBV7-9 to TRBJ1-6; 9 bases agree with TRBD1. Germline CDR1 and CDR2: SEHNR and FQNEAQ (reference sequence). J lost 13 bases, V lost 2 bases, and 6 bases had no gene match. CDR3 length equals 14 residues. The CDR3 loop is CASSLRDRVGPLHF. The CDR3 DNA is TGTGCCAGCAGCTTACGGGACAGGGTGGGGCCCCTCCACTTT.

The chain couples TRBV4-1 to TRBJ2-1; tentative D call: TRBD1 (5 bases). Deletions cut 1 base from V and 8 bases from J, with 9 bases between. This CDR3 has 13 residues. Germline CDR1 is MGHRA and CDR2 is YSYEKL. The CDR3 spells CASSQARVHEQFF. The CDR3 coding sequence is TGCGCCAGCAGCCAAGCCAGGGTCCATGAGCAGTTCTTC.

The chain uses TRBV3-1 and TRBJ1-5; D uncertain. This CDR3 contains 16 residues. Germline values: CDR1 LGHDT, CDR2 YNNKEL (reference sequence). The V and J ends lost 0 bases and 4 bases respectively, with 13 bases between them. DNA for the CDR3: TGTGCCAGCAGCCAAGAACCGCCGGTGGGGAATCAGCCCCAGCATTTT. Its translation is CASSQEPPVGNQPQHF. Looking up the rest from reference TRBV3-1 and TRBJ1-5 gives the full variable domain: DTAVSQTPKYLVTQMGNDKSIKCEQNLGHDTMYWYKQDSKKFLKIMFSYNNKELIINETVPNRFSPKSPDKAHLNLHINSLELGDSAVYFCASSQEPPVGNQPQHFGDGTRLSIL.